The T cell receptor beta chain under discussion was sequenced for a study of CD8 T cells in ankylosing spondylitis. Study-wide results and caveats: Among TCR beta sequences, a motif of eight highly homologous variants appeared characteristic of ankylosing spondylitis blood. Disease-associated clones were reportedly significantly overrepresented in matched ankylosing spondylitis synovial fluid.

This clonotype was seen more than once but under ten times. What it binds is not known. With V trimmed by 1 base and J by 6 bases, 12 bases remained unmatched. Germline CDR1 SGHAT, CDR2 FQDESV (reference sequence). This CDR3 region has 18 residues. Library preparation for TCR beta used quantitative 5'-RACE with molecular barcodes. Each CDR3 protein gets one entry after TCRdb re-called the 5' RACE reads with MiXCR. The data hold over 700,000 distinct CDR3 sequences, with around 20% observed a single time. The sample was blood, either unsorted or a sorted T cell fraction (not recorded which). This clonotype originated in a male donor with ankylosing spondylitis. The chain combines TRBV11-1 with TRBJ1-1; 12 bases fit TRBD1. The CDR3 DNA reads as TGTGCCAGCAGCTTAGGTCCGGGACAGGGGGCTAAGACCCCTGAAGCTTTCTTT. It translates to CASSLGPGQGAKTPEAFF.